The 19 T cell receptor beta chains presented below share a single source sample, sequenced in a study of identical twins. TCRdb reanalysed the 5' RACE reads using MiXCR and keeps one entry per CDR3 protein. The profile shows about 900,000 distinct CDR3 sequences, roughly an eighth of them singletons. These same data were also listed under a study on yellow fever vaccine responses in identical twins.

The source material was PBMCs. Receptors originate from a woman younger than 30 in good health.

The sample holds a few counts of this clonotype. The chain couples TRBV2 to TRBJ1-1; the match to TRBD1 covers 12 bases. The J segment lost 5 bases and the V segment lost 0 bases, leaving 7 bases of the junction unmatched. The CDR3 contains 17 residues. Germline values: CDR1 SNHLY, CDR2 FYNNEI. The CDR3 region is CASSEAGDRGRRTEAFF. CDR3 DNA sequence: TGTGCCAGCAGTGAAGCCGGGGACAGGGGGCGGAGAACTGAAGCTTTCTTT.

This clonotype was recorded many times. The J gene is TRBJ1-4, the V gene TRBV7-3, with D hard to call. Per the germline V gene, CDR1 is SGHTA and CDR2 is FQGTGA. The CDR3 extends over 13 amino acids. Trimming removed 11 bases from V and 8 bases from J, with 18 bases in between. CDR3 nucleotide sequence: TGTGCCTGCACCTGGCCATACGGCGAAAAACTGTTTTTT. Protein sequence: CACTWPYGEKLFF.

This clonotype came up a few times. The CDR3 is CASSWLSGTAPDTQYF. CDR3 nucleotide sequence: TGTGCCAGCAGCTGGTTATCCGGGACAGCACCGGATACGCAGTATTTT. The rearrangement links TRBV7-8 to TRBJ2-3, with TRBD1 identical over 7 bases. CDR1 is SGHVS and CDR2 is FQNEAQ in the germline V gene. CDR3 length: 16 residues. Trimming took 4 bases from V and 6 from J; bases not matched to a gene: 13.

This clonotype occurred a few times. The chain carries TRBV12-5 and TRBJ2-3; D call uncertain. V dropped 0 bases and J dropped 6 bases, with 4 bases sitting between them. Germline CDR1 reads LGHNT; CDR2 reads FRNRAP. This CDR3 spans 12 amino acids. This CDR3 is CASGLVGDTQYF. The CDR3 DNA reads TGTGCTAGTGGTTTGGTAGGGGATACGCAGTATTTT.

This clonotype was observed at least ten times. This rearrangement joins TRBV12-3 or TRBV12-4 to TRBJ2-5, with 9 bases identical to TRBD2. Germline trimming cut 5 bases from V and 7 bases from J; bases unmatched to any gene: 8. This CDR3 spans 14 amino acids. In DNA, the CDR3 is TGTGCCAGCAGTAACGAAGCGGGGGGTGGGACCCAGTACTTC. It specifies CASSNEAGGGTQYF.

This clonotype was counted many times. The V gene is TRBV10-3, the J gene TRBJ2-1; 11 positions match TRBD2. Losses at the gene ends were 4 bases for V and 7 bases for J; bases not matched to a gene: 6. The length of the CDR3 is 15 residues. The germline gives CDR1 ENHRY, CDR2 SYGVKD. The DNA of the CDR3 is TGTGCCATCAGTGTATCTAGCGGGGGGTATAATGAGCAGTTCTTC. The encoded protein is CAISVSSGGYNEQFF.

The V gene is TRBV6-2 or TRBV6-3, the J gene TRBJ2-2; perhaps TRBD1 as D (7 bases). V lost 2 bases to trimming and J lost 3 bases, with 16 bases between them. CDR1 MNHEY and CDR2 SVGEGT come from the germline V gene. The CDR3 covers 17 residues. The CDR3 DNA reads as TGTGCCAGCAGTTACGAGAGGAGGGGGCGAGACACCGGGGAGCTGTTTTTT. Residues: CASSYERRGRDTGELFF.

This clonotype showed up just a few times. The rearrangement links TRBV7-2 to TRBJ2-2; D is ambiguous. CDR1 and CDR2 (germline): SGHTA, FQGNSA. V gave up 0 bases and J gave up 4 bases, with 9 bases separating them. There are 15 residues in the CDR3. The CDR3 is CASSLAGVATGELFF. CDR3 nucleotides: TGTGCCAGCAGCTTAGCAGGAGTGGCCACCGGGGAGCTGTTTTTT.

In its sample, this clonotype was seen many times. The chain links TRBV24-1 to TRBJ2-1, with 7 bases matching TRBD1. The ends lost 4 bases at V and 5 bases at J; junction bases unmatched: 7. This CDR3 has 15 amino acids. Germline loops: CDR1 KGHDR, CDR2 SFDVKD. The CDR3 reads CATSDGTVFNNEQFF. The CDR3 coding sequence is TGTGCCACCAGTGACGGGACAGTTTTCAACAATGAGCAGTTCTTC.

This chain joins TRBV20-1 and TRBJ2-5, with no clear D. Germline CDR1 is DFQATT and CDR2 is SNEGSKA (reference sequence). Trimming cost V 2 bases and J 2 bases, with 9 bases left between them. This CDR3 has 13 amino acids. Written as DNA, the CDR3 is TGCAGTGCTAGAAGACTGTTGCAAGAGACCCAGTACTTC. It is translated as CSARRLLQETQYF.

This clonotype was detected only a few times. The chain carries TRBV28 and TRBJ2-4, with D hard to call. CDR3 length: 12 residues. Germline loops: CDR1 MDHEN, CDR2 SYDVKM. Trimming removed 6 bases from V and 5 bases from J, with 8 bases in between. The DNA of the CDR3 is TGTGCCAGCAGGGGCCCAGAAAACATTCAGTACTTC. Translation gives CASRGPENIQYF.

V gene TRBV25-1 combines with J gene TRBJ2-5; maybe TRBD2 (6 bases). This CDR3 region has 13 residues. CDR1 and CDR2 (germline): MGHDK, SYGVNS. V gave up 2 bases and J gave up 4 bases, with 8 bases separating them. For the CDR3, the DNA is TGTGCCAGCAGTGAAATGGGGGGAGAGACCCAGTACTTC. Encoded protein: CASSEMGGETQYF.

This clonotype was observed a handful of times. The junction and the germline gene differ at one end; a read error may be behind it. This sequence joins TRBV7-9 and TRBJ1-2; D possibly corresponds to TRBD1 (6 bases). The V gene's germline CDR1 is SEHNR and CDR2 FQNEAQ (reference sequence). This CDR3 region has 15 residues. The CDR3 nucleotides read TGTGCCAGCAGATTAGAAGGAGGGGGAGGCTATGGCTACACCTTC. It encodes CASRLEGGGGYGYTF.

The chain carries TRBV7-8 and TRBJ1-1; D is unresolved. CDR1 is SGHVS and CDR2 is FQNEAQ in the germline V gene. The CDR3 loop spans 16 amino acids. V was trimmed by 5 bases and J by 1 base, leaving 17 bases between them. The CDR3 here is CASSLQKTYANTEAFF. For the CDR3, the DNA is TGTGCCAGCAGCCTGCAGAAGACTTATGCGAACACTGAAGCTTTCTTT.

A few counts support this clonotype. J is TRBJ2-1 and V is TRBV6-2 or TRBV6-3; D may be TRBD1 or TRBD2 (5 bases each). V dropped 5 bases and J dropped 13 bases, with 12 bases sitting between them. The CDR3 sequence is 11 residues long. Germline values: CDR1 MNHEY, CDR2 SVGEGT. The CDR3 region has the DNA TGTGCCAGCAGTGTCCCGGGACCCCAGTTCTTC. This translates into CASSVPGPQFF.

DNA for the CDR3: TGTGCCAGCAGTCCCCTCCTGGACCGGCGGTCCTACGAGCAGTACTTC. It yields the protein CASSPLLDRRSYEQYF. The V gene is TRBV27, the J gene TRBJ2-7; D not certain. Per the germline V gene, CDR1 is MNHEY and CDR2 is SMNVEV (reference sequence). The germline V and J ends were trimmed by 5 bases and 1 base, with 18 bases remaining between them. CDR3 size: 16 residues.

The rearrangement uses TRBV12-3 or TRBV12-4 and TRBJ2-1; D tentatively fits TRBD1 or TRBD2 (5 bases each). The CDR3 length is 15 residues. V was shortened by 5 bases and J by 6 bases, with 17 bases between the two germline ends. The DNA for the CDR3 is TGTGCCAGCAGTCTGGGGGACCCCCCCCTCAATGAGCAGTTCTTC. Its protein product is CASSLGDPPLNEQFF.

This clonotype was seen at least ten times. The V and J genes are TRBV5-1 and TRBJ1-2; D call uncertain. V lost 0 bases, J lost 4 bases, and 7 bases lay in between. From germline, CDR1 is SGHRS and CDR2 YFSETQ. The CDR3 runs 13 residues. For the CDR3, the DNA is TGCGCCAGCAGCTTGGCGTCGAGCTATGGCTACACCTTC. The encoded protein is CASSLASSYGYTF.

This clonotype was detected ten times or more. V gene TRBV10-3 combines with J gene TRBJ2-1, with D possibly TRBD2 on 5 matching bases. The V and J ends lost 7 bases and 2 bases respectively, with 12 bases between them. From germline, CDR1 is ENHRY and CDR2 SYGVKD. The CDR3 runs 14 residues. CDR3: CAIIKDSAYNEQFF. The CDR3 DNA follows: TGTGCCATCATCAAGGACTCCGCCTACAATGAGCAGTTCTTC.